This TCR beta chain was sequenced for a study of blood T cell repertoires in COVID-19. V lost 3 bases to trimming and J lost 3 bases; unmatched junction nucleotides: 8. The CDR3 runs to 16 residues. Germline CDR1 reads KGHSH; CDR2 reads LQKENI. Generated by immunoSEQ multiplex PCR, the TCRdb table keeps only in-frame clones and is missing some. The table lists around 170,000 clones, about 80% of them singletons. This receptor was identified in a man between 65 and 79 years old with active or convalescent COVID-19. J is TRBJ1-2 and V is TRBV18; TRBD1 matches 9 bases. The sequenced sample consisted of peripheral blood. The CDR3, as DNA: TGTGCCAGCTCACCCCTAGTGGGACAGGGCGACTATGGCTACACCTTC. It encodes CASSPLVGQGDYGYTF.